The 20 T cell receptor beta chains listed next were all sequenced from one sample in a study of T cells in localized non-small cell lung cancer. TCRdb's table, derived via immunoSEQ multiplex PCR, lists solely in-frame clones and lacks some. This table has approximately 2,600 clones, 25% to 30% appearing once. The specimen comprised normal lung tissue next to the tumor, sampled before any cancer treatment. The receptors derive from a man aged 40 to 75 with stage II lung adenocarcinoma.

This clone showed up just a few times. The CDR3, as DNA: TGTGCCACTATGGACAGGACTATCAATGAGCAGTTCTTC. Residues: CATMDRTINEQFF. The V gene is TRBV6-8, the J gene TRBJ2-1; the D gene is possibly TRBD1 (7 bases). Trimming stripped 10 bases from V and 6 bases from J, with 16 bases between. The CDR3 length is 13 residues. Per the germline V gene, CDR1 is MNHGY and CDR2 is SAAAGT.

A few counts support this clone. The V call is TRBV11-3, the J call TRBJ1-2, with 7 bases aligning to TRBD1. Trimming removed 5 bases from V and 2 bases from J; junction bases left unmatched: 5. Germline CDR1 SGHNT, CDR2 YENEEA. This CDR3 has 14 amino acids. The CDR3 nucleotides read TGTGCCAGCAGCCCCGACAGGGCAAACTATGGCTACACCTTC. It codes for CASSPDRANYGYTF.

This clone was picked up a small number of times. This chain links TRBV6-8 with TRBJ1-2, with a weak D call TRBD1 (6 bases). Trimming removed 4 bases from V and 5 bases from J, with 17 bases in between. CDR3 length: 15 residues. The germline CDR1 and CDR2 sequences are MNHGY and SAAAGT. For the CDR3, the DNA is TGTGCCAGCAGTTCGTCGGGGGCACGGGATTATGGCTACACCTTC. Translating it yields CASSSSGARDYGYTF.

This clone is classed as medium-sized. The chain employs TRBV6-8 and TRBJ1-5; D is perhaps TRBD1 (5 bases). CDR1 is MNHGY, CDR2 SAAAGT, per germline. The CDR3 runs to 15 residues. The V end was cut by 0 bases, the J end by 5 bases, with 11 bases between. The CDR3 sequence is CASSYSQGEDQPQHF. The CDR3 region has the DNA TGTGCCAGCAGTTACTCGCAGGGAGAGGATCAGCCCCAGCATTTT.

This clone appeared a few times. The V gene is TRBV6-8, the J gene TRBJ1-1; 11 nucleotides match TRBD1. J lost 0 bases, V lost 1 base, and 4 bases had no gene match. The CDR3 consists of 17 residues. Germline-derived CDR1 and CDR2 are MNHGY and SAAAGT. The CDR3 reads CASSYLGTGGMNTEAFF. The CDR3 DNA sequence: TGTGCCAGCAGTTACTTAGGGACAGGGGGTATGAACACTGAAGCTTTCTTT.

This clone has a handful of counts. The rearrangement links TRBV18 to TRBJ2-2, with 9 bases lining up with TRBD1. The J segment lost 1 base and the V segment lost 4 bases, leaving 4 bases of the junction unmatched. Germline V gene sequence: CDR1 KGHSH, CDR2 LQKENI. This CDR3 contains 16 residues. For the CDR3, the DNA is TGTGCCAGCTCACAACCGGGACAGGGGAACACCGGGGAGCTGTTTTTT. This encodes CASSQPGQGNTGELFF. The full variable domain, its missing parts supplied by reference TRBV18 and TRBJ2-2, is NAGVMQNPRHLVRRRGQEARLRCSPMKGHSHVYWYRQLPEEGLKFMVYLQKENIIDESGMPKERFSAEFPKEGPSILRIQQVVRGDSAAYFCASSQPGQGNTGELFFGEGSRLTVL.

The sample holds one count of this clone. The chain is built from TRBV18 and TRBJ1-5, with D hard to call. This CDR3 has 16 residues. Trimming removed 6 bases from V and 8 bases from J, with 23 bases in between. Germline V gives CDR1 KGHSH, CDR2 LQKENI. The CDR3 loop reads CASSEFPLSFREPQHF. The CDR3 DNA is TGTGCCAGCTCCGAGTTCCCCCTTTCTTTCAGAGAGCCCCAGCATTTT. The whole variable domain, filled in from reference TRBV18 and TRBJ1-5, reads NAGVMQNPRHLVRRRGQEARLRCSPMKGHSHVYWYRQLPEEGLKFMVYLQKENIIDESGMPKERFSAEFPKEGPSILRIQQVVRGDSAAYFCASSEFPLSFREPQHFGDGTRLSIL.

V and J are TRBV5-1 and TRBJ2-3; D is possibly TRBD1 (6 bases). The V gene's germline CDR1 is SGHRS and CDR2 YFSETQ. This CDR3 region has 15 residues. V was clipped by 0 bases and J by 0 bases, with 8 bases between them. The CDR3 coding sequence is TGCGCCAGCAGCTTGGACCAGGGGAGCACAGATACGCAGTATTTT. This translates into CASSLDQGSTDTQYF.

This clone was seen a few times. The chain employs TRBV6-8 and TRBJ2-2; a weak D match, TRBD2 (5 bases). The CDR3 contains 15 residues. Germline V gene data show CDR1 as MNHGY and CDR2 as SAAAGT. V was cut by 8 bases and J by 3 bases, with 16 bases left in between. CDR3 DNA: TGTGCCAGCGAGGACTCTAATAGGCACACCGGGGAGCTGTTTTTT. It encodes CASEDSNRHTGELFF.

This clone was counted between two and nine times. The rearrangement uses TRBV4-1 and TRBJ1-2; TRBD1 matches at 10 bases. CDR1 and CDR2 from the germline V gene are MGHRA and YSYEKL. The junction had 1 base not matched to a gene; V was cut back by 1 base and J by 8 bases. This CDR3 spans 13 amino acids. The CDR3 loop reads CASSQGTGGGYTF. The CDR3, as DNA: TGCGCCAGCAGCCAAGGGACAGGGGGGGGCTACACCTTC.

There are a few counts of this clone. V gene TRBV6-8 combines with J gene TRBJ2-7, with a possible D match to TRBD2 (5 bases). Germline assignment: CDR1 MNHGY and CDR2 SAAAGT. V was trimmed by 8 bases and J by 9 bases, leaving 20 bases between them. The CDR3 totals 13 residues. The DNA of the CDR3 is TGTGCCAGCTCCCAACTTCCACGTGCGGGGCAGTACGTC. Residues: CASSQLPRAGQYV.

The chain joins TRBV6-8 to TRBJ2-1; 8 nucleotides line up with TRBD2. J gave up 7 bases and V 0 bases, and 11 bases lay outside the gene matches. CDR1 is MNHGY and CDR2 is SAAAGT in the germline V gene. This CDR3 spans 17 amino acids. As DNA, the CDR3 is TGTGCCAGCAGTTACTCCGAGACAGCGGGGGTCATGAATGAGCAGTTCTTC. This translates into CASSYSETAGVMNEQFF.

This clone was seen only once. The chain carries TRBV6-8 and TRBJ1-5; D call uncertain. The CDR3 extends over 14 amino acids. CDR1 and CDR2 from the germline V gene are MNHGY and SAAAGT. V was clipped by 5 bases and J by 1 base, with 9 bases between them. CDR3 loop: CASSASLSNQPQHF. In DNA, the CDR3 is TGTGCCAGCAGTGCGTCCCTAAGCAATCAGCCCCAGCATTTT.

This clone is classed as medium-sized (0.01 to 0.1%). This chain links TRBV11-3 with TRBJ2-1; 10 positions agree with TRBD1. The length of the CDR3 is 15 residues. The V gene's germline CDR1 is SGHNT and CDR2 YENEEA. V dropped 4 bases and J dropped 5; count of bases not matched to a gene: 5. CDR3 DNA: TGTGCCAGCAGCTCGCCCGGGACAGGGGACAATGAGCAGTTCTTC. Translation gives CASSSPGTGDNEQFF.

The rearrangement links TRBV12-5 to TRBJ2-7; 10 positions match TRBD2. CDR3 length: 15 residues. The ends lost 0 bases at V and 3 bases at J; junction bases unmatched: 2. The V gene's germline CDR1 is LGHNT and CDR2 FRNRAP. CDR3 in DNA: TGTGCTAGTGGTTTGGTACTAGCGGGGCTCTACGAGCAGTACTTC. Translating it yields CASGLVLAGLYEQYF.

The chain employs TRBV6-8 and TRBJ2-2; TRBD1 matches at 10 bases. The junction had 8 bases not matched to a gene; V was cut back by 10 bases and J by 3 bases. The CDR3 consists of 15 residues. Germline loops: CDR1 MNHGY, CDR2 SAAAGT. Here the CDR3 reads CAITSGTGDTGELFF. DNA for the CDR3: TGTGCCATCACCTCAGGGACAGGGGACACCGGGGAGCTGTTTTTT.

This chain joins TRBV25-1 and TRBJ2-2; D gene unclear. Germline V gene data show CDR1 as MGHDK and CDR2 as SYGVNS. V gave up 8 bases and J gave up 3 bases, with 16 bases separating them. This CDR3 is built from 15 residues. The chain's CDR3 is CASSRALPDTGELFF. The CDR3 DNA sequence: TGTGCCAGCTCCCGGGCCCTCCCGGACACCGGGGAGCTGTTTTTT. The complete variable domain, with remaining parts taken from reference TRBV25-1 and TRBJ2-2, reads EADIYQTPRYLVIGTGKKITLECSQTMGHDKMYWYQQDPGMELHLIHYSYGVNSTEKGDLSSESTVSRIRTEHFPLTLESARPSHTSQYLCASSRALPDTGELFFGEGSRLTVL.

By share of the sample, this clone is medium-sized. The V and J genes are TRBV11-3 and TRBJ1-6; D gene uncertain. Germline assignment: CDR1 SGHNT and CDR2 YENEEA. The V gene lost 3 bases and the J gene lost 8 bases, with 11 bases spanning the gap. The CDR3 has 14 residues. The CDR3 sequence is CASSLARTDSPLHF. The CDR3 DNA is TGTGCCAGCAGCTTGGCCCGGACGGATTCACCCCTCCACTTT.

The V call is TRBV25-1, the J call TRBJ1-6, with unresolved D. Germline V gives CDR1 MGHDK, CDR2 SYGVNS. The CDR3 totals 15 residues. Deletions cut 1 base from V and 6 bases from J, with 10 bases between. The CDR3 here is CASSELEGSNSPLHF. Written as DNA, the CDR3 is TGTGCCAGCAGTGAATTAGAAGGTAGTAATTCACCCCTCCACTTT.

The CDR3 DNA is TGTGCCAGCAGGAAACAGGGGTTACACAATGAGCAGTTCTTC. Translation gives CASRKQGLHNEQFF. The chain employs TRBV11-3 and TRBJ2-1; TRBD1 aligns across 7 bases. The germline V gene encodes CDR1 SGHNT and CDR2 YENEEA. The CDR3 sequence is 14 residues long. The V segment lost 6 bases and the J segment 5 bases; nucleotides outside the gene matches: 7. Together with reference TRBV11-3 and TRBJ2-1, the CDR3 gives the full variable domain: EAGVVQSPRYKIIEKKQPVAFWCNPISGHNTLYWYLQNLGQGPELLIRYENEEAVDDSQLPKDRFSAERLKGVDSTLKIQPAELGDSAVYLCASRKQGLHNEQFFGPGTRLTVL.